The present T cell receptor (beta chain) was sequenced within a study of cytomegalovirus exposure and HLA in healthy donors. The study's findings and limits: Cytomegalovirus status, reportedly, was diagnosed with high specificity and sensitivity by the classifier.

Comments on this clone: Its specificity is unknown.

Measured with immunoSEQ multiplex PCR; TCRdb has only the in-frame clones, and not every one. The repertoire holds about 160,000 clones, 80% to 90% seen once, with around 5% in the top ten. The germline V gene has CDR1 SGHNT and CDR2 YYREEE (reference sequence). The V gene lost 2 bases and the J gene lost 6 bases, with 9 bases spanning the gap. The CDR3 totals 13 residues. The J gene is TRBJ2-4, the V gene TRBV5-4, with D possibly TRBD1 on 6 matching bases. The sequence derives from a woman in her twenties or thirties in good health and CMV-seronegative. Material: PBMCs. In DNA form, the CDR3 reads TGTGCCAGCAGCTTTACCAGGGGAAACATTCAGTACTTC. Protein product: CASSFTRGNIQYF.